This TCR beta chain was sequenced during a study of yellow fever vaccine responses in identical twins. Study-level findings and limits: Twins' vaccine T cell response reportedly gave the appearance of partial convergence and partial personalization.

The J segment lost 12 bases and the V segment lost 5 bases, leaving 6 bases of the junction unmatched. This CDR3 contains 11 residues. From the RT-PCR reads, TCRdb called clonotypes with MiXCR, one entry per CDR3 protein. Counted here are roughly 18,000 distinct CDR3 sequences, roughly three fifths occurring once; the ten biggest clones make up 6% to 8.5%. Comments on this clonotype: The antigen is not known.

This receptor was taken from a woman aged 18 to 35 who received the yellow fever vaccine. The V call is TRBV12-3 or TRBV12-4, the J call TRBJ1-1, with 7 bases that match TRBD1. The sample here was T cells from blood (PBMCs), unsorted or a sorted subset (not recorded which), taken before or after yellow fever vaccination (not recorded which). The CDR3 DNA sequence: TGTGCCAGCAGTCGGGGACAGTTTACTTTCTTT. It encodes CASSRGQFTFF.